Presented here are 14 T cell receptor beta chains from one specimen sequenced in a study of T cell responses to AZD1222 COVID-19 vaccine. Assay used: immunoSEQ multiplex PCR; TCRdb lists only in-frame clones, some missing. The profile shows 130,000 or so clones, about 79% of them singletons. The input for sequencing was peripheral blood, taken 28 days after the second AZD1222 dose. These receptors were taken from an adult who received the AZD1222 COVID-19 vaccine.

The chain employs TRBV6-1 and TRBJ1-3; no firm D call. This CDR3 has 14 amino acids. The V end was cut by 2 bases, the J end by 4 bases, with 9 bases between. Germline V gives CDR1 MNHNS, CDR2 SASEGT. CDR3 sequence reads: CASSESGEGNTIYF. The CDR3 bases are TGTGCCAGCAGTGAATCCGGGGAAGGAAACACCATATATTTT.

The CDR3 region has the DNA TGTGCCAGCAGCACACAGGGGGCGCGGTACACTGAAGCTTTCTTT. Its protein is CASSTQGARYTEAFF. The V and J genes are TRBV6-6 and TRBJ1-1; 9 bases match TRBD1. The J segment lost 3 bases and the V segment lost 6 bases, leaving 8 bases of the junction unmatched. CDR3 length: 15 amino acids. Germline loops: CDR1 MNHNY, CDR2 SVGAGI (reference sequence).

The chain is built from TRBV6-2 or TRBV6-3 and TRBJ2-2; a possible D gene is TRBD2 (5 bases). Germline values: CDR1 MNHEY, CDR2 SVGEGT. This CDR3 is built from 17 residues. The V and J ends lost 0 bases and 5 bases respectively, with 16 bases between them. CDR3 sequence reads: CASSYSPWEPETGELFF. CDR3 sequence (DNA): TGTGCCAGCAGTTACTCGCCGTGGGAGCCGGAAACCGGGGAGCTGTTTTTT.

In its sample, this clone was seen once. The chain recombines TRBV9 with TRBJ1-2, with a weak D call TRBD1 (6 bases). This CDR3 region has 14 residues. The germline V gene has CDR1 SGDLS and CDR2 YYNGEE. Trimming left V 4 bases short and J 3 bases short, with 13 bases between. CDR3 sequence (DNA): TGTGCCAGCAGCATAGGGGGGAGCGACTATGGCTACACCTTC. It encodes CASSIGGSDYGYTF. Full variable domain (rest looked up from reference TRBV9 and TRBJ1-2): DSGVTQTPKHLITATGQRVTLRCSPRSGDLSVYWYQQSLDQGLQFLIQYYNGEERAKGNILERFSAQQFPDLHSELNLSSLELGDSALYFCASSIGGSDYGYTFGSGTRLTVV.

V and J are TRBV10-3 and TRBJ1-2; D is perhaps TRBD1 (6 bases). V shed 2 bases and J shed 3 bases, with 7 bases lying between them. Germline loops: CDR1 ENHRY, CDR2 SYGVKD. This CDR3 spans 13 amino acids. CDR3 loop: CAISENRDYGYTF. The CDR3 coding sequence is TGTGCCATCAGTGAGAACAGGGACTATGGCTACACCTTC.

This chain links TRBV27 with TRBJ2-5, with 10 bases matching TRBD2. CDR3 size: 18 residues. CDR1 and CDR2 from the germline V gene are MNHEY and SMNVEV (reference sequence). Germline trimming cut 0 bases from V and 5 bases from J; bases unmatched to any gene: 12. CDR3 sequence: CASSLSSASGGLRETQYF. The CDR3 nucleotides read TGTGCCAGCAGTTTATCGTCGGCTAGCGGGGGTCTGCGGGAGACCCAGTACTTC.

V usage is TRBV3-1 (or the pseudogene TRBV3-2) and J usage is TRBJ1-6; perhaps TRBD1 as D (6 bases). CDR3 length: 16 residues. Trimming shortened V by 4 bases and J by 10 bases, and 20 bases separated the two germline ends. CDR1 and CDR2 (germline): LGHDT, YNNKEL (reference sequence). CDR3 loop: CASSLTTTGKGSPLHF. Written as DNA, the CDR3 is TGTGCCAGCAGCCTAACCACAACAGGGAAGGGCTCACCCCTCCACTTT.

The chain employs TRBV19 and TRBJ1-1; no definite D call. The germline V gene has CDR1 LNHDA and CDR2 SQIVND (reference sequence). The CDR3 runs to 12 residues. The V and J ends lost 8 bases and 4 bases respectively, with 11 bases between them. CDR3 sequence (DNA): TGTGCCAGTGGCCACTTGGGCACTGAAGCTTTCTTT. Protein sequence: CASGHLGTEAFF.

The chain couples TRBV18 to TRBJ1-4; possibly TRBD1 for D (5 bases). Germline CDR1 is KGHSH and CDR2 is LQKENI. V was shortened by 3 bases and J by 6 bases, with 14 bases between the two germline ends. The CDR3 has 15 residues. The CDR3 spells CASSPGAGAYEKLFF. CDR3 nucleotides: TGTGCCAGCTCACCTGGGGCAGGAGCCTATGAAAAACTGTTTTTT. The variable domain in full, completed from reference TRBV18 and TRBJ1-4, reads NAGVMQNPRHLVRRRGQEARLRCSPMKGHSHVYWYRQLPEEGLKFMVYLQKENIIDESGMPKERFSAEFPKEGPSILRIQQVVRGDSAAYFCASSPGAGAYEKLFFGSGTQLSVL.

The chain employs TRBV4-1 and TRBJ2-7; maybe TRBD2 (5 bases). CDR3 size: 13 residues. Trimming pared 1 base from V and 7 bases from J, leaving 11 bases between. Germline-derived CDR1 and CDR2 are MGHRA and YSYEKL. The CDR3 reads CASSQVEGLEQYF. CDR3 coding DNA: TGCGCCAGCAGCCAAGTCGAGGGCCTAGAGCAGTACTTC.

Only a few counts were recorded for this clone. The chain uses TRBV4-1 and TRBJ1-2, with a tentative D call TRBD1 (5 bases). V was trimmed by 0 bases and J by 8 bases, leaving 16 bases between them. This CDR3 has 15 residues. Germline CDR1 is MGHRA and CDR2 is YSYEKL. Here the CDR3 DNA reads TGCGCCAGCAGCCAAGATTGGGGCAGCTCTAGGGGCTACACCTTC. It specifies CASSQDWGSSRGYTF.

V gene TRBV28 combines with J gene TRBJ2-7; D ambiguous. Trimming left V 3 bases short and J 1 base short, with 19 bases between. This CDR3 has 17 residues. Looked up from germline, CDR1 is MDHEN and CDR2 is SYDVKM. CDR3: CASSFGRWISPSYEQYF. The CDR3 bases are TGTGCCAGCAGTTTCGGTAGGTGGATCTCGCCATCCTACGAGCAGTACTTC.

CDR3 sequence (DNA): TGTGCCACCAGCAGCTGGGACGGCAACTATGGCTACACCTTC. Its protein is CATSSWDGNYGYTF. V is TRBV15 and J is TRBJ1-2; TRBD1 is a possible D gene (5 bases). This CDR3 has 14 residues. CDR1 LNHNV and CDR2 YYDKDF come from the germline V gene (reference sequence). Deletions cut 3 bases from V and 2 bases from J, with 10 bases between.

V and J are TRBV7-6 and TRBJ2-5; weak D call: TRBD1 (7 bases). Germline loops: CDR1 SGHVS, CDR2 FNYEAQ. Trimming pared 5 bases from V and 6 bases from J, leaving 25 bases between. The CDR3 is 17 amino acids. The CDR3 protein is CASSRRPPGGTEKTQYF. The CDR3 DNA reads TGTGCCAGCAGCCGGAGGCCGCCTGGGGGGACAGAAAAGACCCAGTACTTC.